This T cell receptor beta chain appears in the sequencing data of a study of CD8+ T cells in alopecia areata. At the level of the study: Tofacitinib administration to treated patients was oral, at 5 to 10 mg twice daily. Study results and caveats: Scalp clonality decreased significantly with tofacitinib, and so did expanded CD8+ clones among the top 100. Any link of baseline CD8+ expansion to response, resting on one nonresponder, remains uncertain.

The CDR3 runs to 13 residues. From germline, CDR1 is SGHTA and CDR2 FQGNSA. Between the trimmed V and J ends, which lost 5 bases and 4 bases, there was a span of 12 bases. As to this clone: Its antigen is as yet unknown.

The treatment: oral pan-JAK inhibitor, 5-10 mg twice daily. It was from alopecia areata patients that lesional scalp punch biopsies and peripheral blood were collected. Extracted RNA was reverse transcribed into cDNA, the sequencing template. Repertoires were generated with immunoSEQ multiplex PCR, while TCRdb's copy carries only in-frame clones and drops some. The data show over 85,000 clones, 50% to 75% seen once. The receptor was derived from a human donor with alopecia areata. The input for sequencing was CD8+ T cells sorted from blood, taken at week 4, from a patient treated with tofacitinib. This chain links TRBV7-2 with TRBJ2-7; D is perhaps TRBD2 (6 bases). This chain's CDR3 is CASSPTEGYEQYF. The CDR3 nucleotides read TGTGCCAGCAGCCCCACGGAGGGGTACGAGCAGTACTTC.